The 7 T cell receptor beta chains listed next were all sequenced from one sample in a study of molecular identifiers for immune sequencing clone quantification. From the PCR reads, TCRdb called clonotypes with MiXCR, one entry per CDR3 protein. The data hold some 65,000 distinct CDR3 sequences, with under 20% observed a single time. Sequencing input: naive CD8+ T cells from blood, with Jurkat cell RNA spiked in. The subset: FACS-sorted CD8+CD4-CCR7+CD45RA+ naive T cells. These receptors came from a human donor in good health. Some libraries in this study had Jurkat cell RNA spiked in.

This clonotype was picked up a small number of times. CDR3 sequence: CASSSRGTSGATGELFF. The CDR3 region has the DNA TGTGCCAGCAGTTCAAGGGGGACTAGCGGAGCGACCGGGGAGCTGTTTTTT. This chain connects TRBV6-5 to TRBJ2-2; 11 bases line up with TRBD2. Germline CDR1 and CDR2: MNHEY and SVGAGI. V shed 4 bases and J 5 bases; nucleotides not matched to a gene: 9. The CDR3 sequence is 17 residues long.

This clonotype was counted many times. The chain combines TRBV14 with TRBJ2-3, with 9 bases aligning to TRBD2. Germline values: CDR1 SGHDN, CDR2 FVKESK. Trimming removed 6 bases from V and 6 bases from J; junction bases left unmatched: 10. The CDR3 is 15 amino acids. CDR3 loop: CASRSSGRRMDTQYF. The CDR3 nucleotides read TGTGCCAGCAGGAGTAGCGGGAGAAGAATGGATACGCAGTATTTT.

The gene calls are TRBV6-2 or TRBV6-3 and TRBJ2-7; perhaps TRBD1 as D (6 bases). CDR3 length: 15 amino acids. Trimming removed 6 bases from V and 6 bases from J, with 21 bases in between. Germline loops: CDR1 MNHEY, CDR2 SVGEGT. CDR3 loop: CASSARTLQGFEQYF. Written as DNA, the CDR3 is TGTGCCAGCAGCGCCCGCACACTTCAGGGGTTCGAGCAGTACTTC.

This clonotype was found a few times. The CDR3 here is CASSLEPGSYEQYF. In DNA, the CDR3 is TGTGCCAGCAGCTTAGAACCGGGATCCTACGAGCAGTACTTC. The genes are TRBV11-3 and TRBJ2-7; tentative D call: TRBD2 (5 bases). Germline V gene sequence: CDR1 SGHNT, CDR2 YENEEA. V was clipped by 0 bases and J by 1 base, with 7 bases between them. The CDR3 sequence is 14 residues long.

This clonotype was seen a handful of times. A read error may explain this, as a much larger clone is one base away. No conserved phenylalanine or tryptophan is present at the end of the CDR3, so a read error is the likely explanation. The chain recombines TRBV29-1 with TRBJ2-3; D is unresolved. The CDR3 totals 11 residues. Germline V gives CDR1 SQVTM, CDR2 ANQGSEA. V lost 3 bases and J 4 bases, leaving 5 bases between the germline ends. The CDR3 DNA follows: TGCAGCGTTGATCTCTCAGATACGCAGTATCTT. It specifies CSVDLSDTQYL.

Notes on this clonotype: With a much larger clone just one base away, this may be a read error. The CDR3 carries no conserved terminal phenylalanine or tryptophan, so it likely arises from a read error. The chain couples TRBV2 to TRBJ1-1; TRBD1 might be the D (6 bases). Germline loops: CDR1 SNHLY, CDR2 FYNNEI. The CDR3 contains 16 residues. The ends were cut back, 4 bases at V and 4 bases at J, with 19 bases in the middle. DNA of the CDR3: TGTGCCAGCAGTGCGCTATATAATACAGGGAGCACTGAAGCTTTCTCT. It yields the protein CASSALYNTGSTEAFS.

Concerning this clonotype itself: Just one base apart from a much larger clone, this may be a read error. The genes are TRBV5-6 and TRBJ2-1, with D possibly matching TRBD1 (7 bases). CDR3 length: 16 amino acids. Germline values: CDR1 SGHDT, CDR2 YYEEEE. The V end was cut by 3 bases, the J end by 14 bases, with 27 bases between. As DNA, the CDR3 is TGTGCCAGCAGCTGGGCCGGGATAGGGAGGATCCAGGGGGAGTTCTTC. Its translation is CASSWAGIGRIQGEFF.